The clone carrying this TCR beta chain was observed a few times. Its antigen is not known. These data come from a study of vaccination effects on CD4 cells after COVID-19. Looked up from germline, CDR1 is SNHLY and CDR2 is FYNNEI. The V end lost 1 base, the J end lost 7 bases, and 10 bases lay between the germline ends. This CDR3 contains 13 residues. Profiled with immunoSEQ multiplex PCR; TCRdb holds only in-frame clones, not every one. Counted here are 55,000 to 90,000 clones, roughly 73% occurring once; the ten biggest clones make up around 5%. General study results and limits: Clonal contraction was marked in infection- and vaccine-induced clones late after vaccination.

Antigen-specific CD4+ T cells were expanded with viral peptide pools in the ViraFEST assay before sequencing. Upon completion of 10 to 11 days in culture, CD4+ T cells were isolated. PCR-confirmed SARS-CoV-2 infection occurred in the person between March and December 2020. Half-medium changes using IL-2 medium occurred on days 3 and 7. The sequences come from CD4+ T cells from PBMCs cultured with HIV peptides, collected before COVID-19 vaccination. The subset: HIV-1 Nef peptide pool negative control/reference culture. This TCR was recovered from a human donor who had a prior SARS-CoV-2 infection. The chain uses TRBV2 and TRBJ1-2; D is uncertain. Here the CDR3 reads CASSEGVDGGYTF. CDR3 nucleotides: TGTGCCAGCAGTGAAGGTGTGGATGGTGGCTACACCTTC.